This T cell receptor beta chain was sequenced in a study of blood T cell repertoires in COVID-19 (dated by TCRdb to the early 2020s). Study-level background: Collaborator samples came from the United States, Italy and Spain and covered acute and convalescent phases of COVID-19. The prospective study material was composed of cDNA or gDNA derived from T cells, B-cell-depleted T cells, or PBMCs. Deeply sampled blood TCRbeta repertoires from subjects exposed to, actively infected with, or recovered from COVID-19 were included in the dataset. The repertoires were released in a freely available public database meant as a resource for research on the immune response to SARS-CoV-2. The samples were drawn from two sources: the first 160 participants of the ongoing ImmuneRACE study, and about 1,300 subjects contributed by 6 global collaborators. A de-identified subject ID, COVID-19 status, age in years and sex were almost always included in the sample metadata. Where available, HLA class I and class II types were taken from metadata supplied by the sample provider and were not determined by assay-based typing.

As regards this clone: This receptor's antigen is unknown. Base-call qualities are not available, and no considerably larger clone is one nucleotide away.

CDR1 and CDR2, looked up from the germline V gene (reference sequence), are SGHKS and YYEKEE. Its CDR3 holds 13 amino acids, cysteine through phenylalanine. Only the CDR3 DNA stays, 39 bases, in frame from base 1. A distance of 11 bases separates the germline ends of V and J, which lose 2 bases and 6 bases respectively. TCRbeta CDR3 regions were amplified from genomic DNA using the immunoSEQ Assay, a bias-controlled multiplex PCR. The study's processing was this. The number of nucleated cells in each sample was estimated from the amplification of reference gene primers within the assay. To quantify the absolute abundance of each unique TCRbeta CDR3 rearrangement, sequence reads were collapsed and filtered. Productive Simpson clonality was computed per sample as the square root of Simpson's diversity index over productive rearrangements. TCRdb took over this immuneACCESS table, retaining in-frame rearrangements with V and J assigned. Such tables are incomplete; in checked studies, under half of the missing clones stem from an unresolved V gene, and the remainder is unexplained. That table supplies the V and J calls and clone size; D and trimming were determined from the DNA. In this sample the table shows some 120,000 clones, approximately 90% of which occur a single time. The top ten clones comprise about 1.5% of the sample.

The collaborating institutions used their own protocols to collect whole blood in K2EDTA tubes. Collaborator samples were shipped for TCRbeta analysis as frozen whole blood, isolated PBMCs, or DNA extracted from either sample type. Beyond this particular receptor, the publication reports: Clinical and demographic metadata were provided uncurated, with the amount varying by source and participant.

In this chain, TRBV5-5 is recombined with TRBJ1-2, and perhaps TRBD1 as D gene, on 5 matching bases. The receptor's source is a human donor in a cohort sampled during active COVID-19. The sample consisted of peripheral blood. The CDR3 loop reads CASSFLGGNGYTF. The DNA sequence is as follows: TGTGCCAGCAGCTTCTTGGGGGGGAATGGCTACACCTTC.